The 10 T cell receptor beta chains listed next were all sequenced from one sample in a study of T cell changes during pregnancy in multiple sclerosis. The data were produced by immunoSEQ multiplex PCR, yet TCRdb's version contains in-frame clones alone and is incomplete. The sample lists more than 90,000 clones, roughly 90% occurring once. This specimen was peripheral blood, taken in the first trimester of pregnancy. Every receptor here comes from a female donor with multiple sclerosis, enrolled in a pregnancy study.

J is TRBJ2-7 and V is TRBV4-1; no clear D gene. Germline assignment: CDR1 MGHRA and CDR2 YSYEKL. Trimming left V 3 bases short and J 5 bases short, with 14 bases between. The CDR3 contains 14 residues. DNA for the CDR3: TGCGCCAGCAGCCACGCCCCGCCACGGGACGAGCAGTACTTC. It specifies CASSHAPPRDEQYF.

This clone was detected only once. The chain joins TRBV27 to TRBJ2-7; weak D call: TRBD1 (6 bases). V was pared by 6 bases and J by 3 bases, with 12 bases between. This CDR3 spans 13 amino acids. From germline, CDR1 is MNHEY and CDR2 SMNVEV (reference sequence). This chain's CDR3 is CASSLTGFYEQYF. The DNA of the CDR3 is TGTGCCAGCAGCTTAACAGGGTTCTACGAGCAGTACTTC.

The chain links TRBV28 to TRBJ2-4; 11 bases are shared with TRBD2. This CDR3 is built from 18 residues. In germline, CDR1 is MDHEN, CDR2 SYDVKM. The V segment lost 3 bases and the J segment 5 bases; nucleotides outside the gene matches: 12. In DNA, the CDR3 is TGTGCCAGCAGTTTCGTCGGGCTAGCGGGAGGAGGGGAAAACATTCAGTACTTC. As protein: CASSFVGLAGGGENIQYF. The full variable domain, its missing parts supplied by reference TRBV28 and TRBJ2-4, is DVKVTQSSRYLVKRTGEKVFLECVQDMDHENMFWYRQDPGLGLRLIYFSYDVKMKEKGDIPEGYSVSREKKERFSLILESASTNQTSMYLCASSFVGLAGGGENIQYFGAGTRLSVL.

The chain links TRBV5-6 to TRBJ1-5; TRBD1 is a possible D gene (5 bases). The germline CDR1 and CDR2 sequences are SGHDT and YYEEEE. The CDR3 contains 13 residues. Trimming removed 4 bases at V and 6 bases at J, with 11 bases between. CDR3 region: CASSPGRSQPQHF. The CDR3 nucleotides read TGTGCCAGCAGCCCAGGGAGGTCTCAGCCCCAGCATTTT.

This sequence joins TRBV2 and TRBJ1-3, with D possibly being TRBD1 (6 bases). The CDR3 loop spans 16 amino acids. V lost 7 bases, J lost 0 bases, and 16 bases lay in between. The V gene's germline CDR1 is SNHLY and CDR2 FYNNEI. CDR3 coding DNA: TGTGCCAGCATGACTCCGAGGGGGAGCTCTGGAAACACCATATATTTT. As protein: CASMTPRGSSGNTIYF.

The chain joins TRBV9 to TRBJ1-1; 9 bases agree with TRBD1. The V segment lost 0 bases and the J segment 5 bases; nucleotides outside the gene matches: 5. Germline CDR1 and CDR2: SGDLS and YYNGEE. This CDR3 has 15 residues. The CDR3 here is CASSVAGTGRTEAFF. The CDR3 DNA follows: TGTGCCAGCAGCGTAGCGGGGACAGGGCGAACTGAAGCTTTCTTT. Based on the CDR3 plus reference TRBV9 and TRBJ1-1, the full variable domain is DSGVTQTPKHLITATGQRVTLRCSPRSGDLSVYWYQQSLDQGLQFLIQYYNGEERAKGNILERFSAQQFPDLHSELNLSSLELGDSALYFCASSVAGTGRTEAFFGQGTRLTVV.

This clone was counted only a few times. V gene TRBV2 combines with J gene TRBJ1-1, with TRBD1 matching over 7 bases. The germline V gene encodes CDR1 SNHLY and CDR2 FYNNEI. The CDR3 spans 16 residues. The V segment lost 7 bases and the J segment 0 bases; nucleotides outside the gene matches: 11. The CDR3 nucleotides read TGTGCCAGCAAGGGGAAGGGGGCCAGGATGAACACTGAAGCTTTCTTT. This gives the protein CASKGKGARMNTEAFF.

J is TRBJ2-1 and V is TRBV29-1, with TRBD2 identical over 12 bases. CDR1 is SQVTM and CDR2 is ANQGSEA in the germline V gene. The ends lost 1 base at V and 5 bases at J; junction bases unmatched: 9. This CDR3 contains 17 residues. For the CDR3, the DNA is TGCAGCGTTGAAGGTCCTAGCGGGAGGGCCGTCCACAATGAGCAGTTCTTC. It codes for CSVEGPSGRAVHNEQFF.

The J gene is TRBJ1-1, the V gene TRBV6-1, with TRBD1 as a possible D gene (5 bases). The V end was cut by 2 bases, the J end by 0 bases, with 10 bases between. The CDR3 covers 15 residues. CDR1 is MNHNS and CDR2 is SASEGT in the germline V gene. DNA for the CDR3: TGTGCCAGCAGTGAACCCGACAGACTGAACACTGAAGCTTTCTTT. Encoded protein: CASSEPDRLNTEAFF.

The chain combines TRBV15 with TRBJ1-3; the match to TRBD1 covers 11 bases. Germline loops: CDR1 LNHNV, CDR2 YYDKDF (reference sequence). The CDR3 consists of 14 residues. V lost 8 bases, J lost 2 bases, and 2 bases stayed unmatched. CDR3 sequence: CATGTGGPGNTIYF. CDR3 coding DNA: TGTGCCACCGGGACAGGGGGACCTGGAAACACCATATATTTT.